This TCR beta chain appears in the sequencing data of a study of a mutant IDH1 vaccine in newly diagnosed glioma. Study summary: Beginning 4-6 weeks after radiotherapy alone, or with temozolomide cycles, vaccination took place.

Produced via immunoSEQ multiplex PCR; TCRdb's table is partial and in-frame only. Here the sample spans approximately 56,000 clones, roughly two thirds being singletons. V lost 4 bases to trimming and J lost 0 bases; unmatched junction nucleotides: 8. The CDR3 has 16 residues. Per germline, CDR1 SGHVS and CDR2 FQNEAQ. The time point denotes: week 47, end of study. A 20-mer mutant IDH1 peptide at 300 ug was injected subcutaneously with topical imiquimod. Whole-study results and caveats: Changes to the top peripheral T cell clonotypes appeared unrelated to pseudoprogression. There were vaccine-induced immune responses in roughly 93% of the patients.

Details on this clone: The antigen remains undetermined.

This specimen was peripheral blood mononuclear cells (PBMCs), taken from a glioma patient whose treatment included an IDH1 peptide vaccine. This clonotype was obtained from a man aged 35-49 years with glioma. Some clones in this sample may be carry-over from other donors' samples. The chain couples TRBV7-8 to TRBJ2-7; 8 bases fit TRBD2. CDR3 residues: CASSSPSAGGSYEQYF. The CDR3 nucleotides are TGTGCCAGCAGCTCACCCTCTGCGGGGGGCTCCTACGAGCAGTACTTC.